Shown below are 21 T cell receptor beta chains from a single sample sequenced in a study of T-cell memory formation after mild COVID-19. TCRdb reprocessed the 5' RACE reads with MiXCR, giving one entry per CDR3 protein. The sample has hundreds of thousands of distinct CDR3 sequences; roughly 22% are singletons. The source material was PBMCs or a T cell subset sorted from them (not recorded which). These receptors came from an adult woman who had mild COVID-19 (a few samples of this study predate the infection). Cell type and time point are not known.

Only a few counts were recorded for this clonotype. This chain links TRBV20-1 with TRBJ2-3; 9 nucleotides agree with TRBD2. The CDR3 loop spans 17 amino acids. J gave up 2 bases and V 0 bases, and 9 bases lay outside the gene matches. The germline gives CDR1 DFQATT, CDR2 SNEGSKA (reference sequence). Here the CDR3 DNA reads TGCAGTGCTAGAGATGCAAAGCTAGCGGGGACCACAGATACGCAGTATTTT. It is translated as CSARDAKLAGTTDTQYF.

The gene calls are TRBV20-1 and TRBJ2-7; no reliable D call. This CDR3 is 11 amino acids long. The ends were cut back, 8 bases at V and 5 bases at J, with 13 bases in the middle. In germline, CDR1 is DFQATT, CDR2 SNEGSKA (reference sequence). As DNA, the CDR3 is TGCAGTCCCGCGTCGGGCCACGAGCAGTACTTC. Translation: CSPASGHEQYF.

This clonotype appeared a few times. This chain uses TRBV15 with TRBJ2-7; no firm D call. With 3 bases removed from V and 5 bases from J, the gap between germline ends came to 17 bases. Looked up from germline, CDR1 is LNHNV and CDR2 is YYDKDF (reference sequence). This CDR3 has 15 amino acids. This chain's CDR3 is CATSSTFWSDDEQYF. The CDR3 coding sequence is TGTGCCACCAGCAGTACTTTCTGGTCCGACGACGAGCAGTACTTC.

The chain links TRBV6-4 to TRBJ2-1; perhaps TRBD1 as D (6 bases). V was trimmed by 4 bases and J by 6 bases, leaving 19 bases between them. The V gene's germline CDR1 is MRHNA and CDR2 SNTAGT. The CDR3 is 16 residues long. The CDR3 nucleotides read TGTGCCAGCAGTGCCATTCAGGGGCCCGTGGGCAATGAGCAGTTCTTC. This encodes CASSAIQGPVGNEQFF.

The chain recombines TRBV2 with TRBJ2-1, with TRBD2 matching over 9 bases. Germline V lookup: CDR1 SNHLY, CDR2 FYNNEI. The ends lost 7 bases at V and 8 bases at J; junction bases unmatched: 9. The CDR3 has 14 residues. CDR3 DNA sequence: TGTGCCAGCACACGTAGCGGGGGTTTGGATGAGCAGTTCTTC. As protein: CASTRSGGLDEQFF.

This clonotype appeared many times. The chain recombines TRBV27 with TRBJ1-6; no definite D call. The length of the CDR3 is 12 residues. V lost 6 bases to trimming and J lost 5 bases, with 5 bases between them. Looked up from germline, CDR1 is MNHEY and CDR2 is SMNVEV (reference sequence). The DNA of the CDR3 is TGTGCCAGCAGCTTAAATAATTCACCCCTCCACTTT. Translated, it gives CASSLNNSPLHF.

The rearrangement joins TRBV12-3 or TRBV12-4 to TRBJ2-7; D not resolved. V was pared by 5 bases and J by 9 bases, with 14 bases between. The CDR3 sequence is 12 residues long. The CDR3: CASSQILVGQYF. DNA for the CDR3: TGTGCCAGCAGTCAAATCTTGGTAGGGCAGTACTTC.

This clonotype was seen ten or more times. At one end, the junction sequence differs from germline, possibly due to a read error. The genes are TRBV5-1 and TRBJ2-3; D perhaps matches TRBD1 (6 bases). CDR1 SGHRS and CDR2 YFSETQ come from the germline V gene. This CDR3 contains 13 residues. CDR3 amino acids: CASSLQGSDTQYF. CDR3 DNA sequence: TGTGCCAGCAGCTTGCAGGGGTCAGATACGCAGTATTTT.

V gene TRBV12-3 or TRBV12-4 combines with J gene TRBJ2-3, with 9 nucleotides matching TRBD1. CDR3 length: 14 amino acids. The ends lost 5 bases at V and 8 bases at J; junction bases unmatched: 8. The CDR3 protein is CASSASGTGFTQYF. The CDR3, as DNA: TGTGCCAGCAGTGCCTCCGGGACAGGGTTTACGCAGTATTTT.

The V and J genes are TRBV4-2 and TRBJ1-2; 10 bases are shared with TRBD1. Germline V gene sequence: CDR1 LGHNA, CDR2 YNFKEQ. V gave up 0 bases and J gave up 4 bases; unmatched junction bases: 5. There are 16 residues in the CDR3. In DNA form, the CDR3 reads TGTGCCAGCAGCCAAGACCCGGGACAGGGGAGCTATGGCTACACCTTC. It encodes CASSQDPGQGSYGYTF.

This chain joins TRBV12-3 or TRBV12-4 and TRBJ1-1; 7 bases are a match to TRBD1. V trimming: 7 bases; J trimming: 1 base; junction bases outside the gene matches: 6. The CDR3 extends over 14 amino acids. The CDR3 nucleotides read TGTGCCAGCATCCCAAACAGGGGGAACACTGAAGCTTTCTTT. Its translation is CASIPNRGNTEAFF.

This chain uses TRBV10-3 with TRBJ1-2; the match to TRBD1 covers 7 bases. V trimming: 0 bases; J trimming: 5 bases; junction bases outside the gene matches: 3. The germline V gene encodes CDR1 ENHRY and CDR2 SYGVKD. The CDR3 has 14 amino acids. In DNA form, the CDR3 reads TGTGCCATCAGTGAGTCCAGGGGGAGTTATGGCTACACCTTC. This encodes CAISESRGSYGYTF.

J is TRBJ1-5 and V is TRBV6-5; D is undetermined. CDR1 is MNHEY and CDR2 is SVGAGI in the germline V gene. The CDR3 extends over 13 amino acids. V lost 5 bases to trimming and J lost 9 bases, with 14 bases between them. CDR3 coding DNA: TGTGCCAGCAGTGAAATGGTCGGACGGCCCCAGCATTTT. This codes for CASSEMVGRPQHF.

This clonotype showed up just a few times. CDR3 DNA: TGTGCCAGCAGCTTCGGGTACTCTGGGGCCAACGTCCTGACTTTC. It translates to CASSFGYSGANVLTF. The V gene is TRBV5-6, the J gene TRBJ2-6; D not resolved. Germline V gene data show CDR1 as SGHDT and CDR2 as YYEEEE. The ends were cut back, 2 bases at V and 0 bases at J, with 6 bases in the middle. This CDR3 has 15 residues.

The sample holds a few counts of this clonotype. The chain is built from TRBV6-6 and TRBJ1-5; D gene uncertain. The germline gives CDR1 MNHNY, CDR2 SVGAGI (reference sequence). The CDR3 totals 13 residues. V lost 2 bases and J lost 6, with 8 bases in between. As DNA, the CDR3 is TGTGCCAGCAGTTACCTGGTTGCTCAGCCCCAGCATTTT. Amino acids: CASSYLVAQPQHF.

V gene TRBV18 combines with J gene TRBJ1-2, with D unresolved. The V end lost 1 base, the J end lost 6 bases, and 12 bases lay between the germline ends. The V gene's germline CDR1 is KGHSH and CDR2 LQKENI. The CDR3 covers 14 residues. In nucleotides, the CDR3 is TGTGCCAGCTCACCACGTTCGGTCCCAAATGGCTACACCTTC. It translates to CASSPRSVPNGYTF.

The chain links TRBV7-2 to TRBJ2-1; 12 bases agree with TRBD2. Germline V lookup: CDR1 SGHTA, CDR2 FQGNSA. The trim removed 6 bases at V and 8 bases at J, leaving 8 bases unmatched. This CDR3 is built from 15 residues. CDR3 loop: CASRYTTSGSYEQFF. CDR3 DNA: TGTGCCAGCAGATATACGACTAGCGGGAGTTATGAGCAGTTCTTC.

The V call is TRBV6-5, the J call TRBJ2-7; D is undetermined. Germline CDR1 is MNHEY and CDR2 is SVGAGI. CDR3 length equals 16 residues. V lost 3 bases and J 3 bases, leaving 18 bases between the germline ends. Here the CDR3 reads CASSYLLGGFYYEQYF. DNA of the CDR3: TGTGCCAGCAGTTATTTATTAGGCGGATTCTACTACGAGCAGTACTTC.

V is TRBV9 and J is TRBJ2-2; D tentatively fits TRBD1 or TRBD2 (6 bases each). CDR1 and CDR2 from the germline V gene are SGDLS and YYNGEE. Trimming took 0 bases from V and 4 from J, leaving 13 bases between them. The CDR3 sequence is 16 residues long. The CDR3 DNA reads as TGTGCCAGCAGCGTAGCTCCGGGGGCTCGCACCGGGGAGCTGTTTTTT. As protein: CASSVAPGARTGELFF.

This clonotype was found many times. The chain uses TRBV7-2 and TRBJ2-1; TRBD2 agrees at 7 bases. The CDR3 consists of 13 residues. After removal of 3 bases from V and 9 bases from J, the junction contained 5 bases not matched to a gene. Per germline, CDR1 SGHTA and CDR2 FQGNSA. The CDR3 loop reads CASSLTWGGEQFF. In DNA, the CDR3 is TGTGCCAGCAGCTTGACGTGGGGGGGTGAGCAGTTCTTC.

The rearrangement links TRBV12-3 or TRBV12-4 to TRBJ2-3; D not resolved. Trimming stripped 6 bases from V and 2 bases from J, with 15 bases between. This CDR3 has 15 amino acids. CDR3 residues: CASRSVGVYTDTQYF. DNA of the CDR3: TGTGCCAGCAGATCCGTTGGGGTGTACACAGATACGCAGTATTTT.